This T cell receptor (beta chain) was profiled in a study of CD8+ T cells in alopecia areata. Study-level information: Treated patients were given 5 to 10 mg oral tofacitinib twice daily. Regarding the study as a whole: Lesional scalp, especially alopecia totalis/universalis, showed higher clonality than normal scalp.

The sample's treatment: oral pan-JAK inhibitor, 5-10 mg twice daily. Investigators isolated RNA and reverse transcribed it into cDNA to act as the sequencing template. The method was immunoSEQ multiplex PCR; TCRdb's version includes in-frame clones alone and lacks a portion of them. The sample holds approximately 160,000 clones, about 60% seen once. Per the germline V gene, CDR1 is MNHNS and CDR2 is SASEGT. V lost 2 bases to trimming and J lost 6 bases; unmatched junction nucleotides: 10. This CDR3 region has 16 residues. Comments on this clone: Antigen unknown.

This sample comprised CD4+ T cells sorted from blood, obtained at week 24, from a patient treated with tofacitinib. This chain connects TRBV6-1 to TRBJ1-5; 7 positions match TRBD1. This sequence was found in a human donor with alopecia areata. In DNA form, the CDR3 reads TGTGCCAGCAGTGAATCGCGGGGCAGGGGGAGTCAGCCCCAGCATTTT. It translates to CASSESRGRGSQPQHF.